These T cell receptor beta chains were read from a single sample in a study of OX40 agonist ivuxolimab in advanced cancers. Using immunoSEQ multiplex PCR, the repertoire was profiled, and TCRdb retains in-frame clones only, with some absent. The table shows 85,000 to 100,000 clones, with 70% to 85% occurring only once. The source material was CD4+ or CD8+ T cells sorted from blood, sampled in a trial of the OX40 agonist ivuxolimab. The receptors were gathered from an adult with an advanced solid tumor such as melanoma, head and neck, liver or kidney cancer. CDR3s include the opening cysteine and the closing phenylalanine or tryptophan. The D gene is left open where the match is weak. For some rows the clone size is stated as once, few or many, or as a class when expanded; others skip it.

TRBV30,TRBJ2-3,TRBD2,NA,TGTGCCTGGAGCCCTTTACTAGCGGGAGCCTCCAAAGATACGCAGTATTTT,CAWSPLLAGASKDTQYF
TRBV18,TRBJ2-5,TRBD1,few,TGTGCCAGCTCAATTTCAGGGGGAGAGACCCAGTACTTC,CASSISGGETQYF
TRBV2,TRBJ2-3,TRBD2,few,TGTGCCAGCAGTGGACTAGCGGGTCTCAAATCGGGCACAGATACGCAGTATTTT,CASSGLAGLKSGTDTQYF
TRBV7-8,TRBJ2-5,TRBD1,NA,TGTGCCAGCAGGCTAGGGACAGGGGAAGAGACCCAGTACTTC,CASRLGTGEETQYF
TRBV5-1,TRBJ2-7,TRBD2,NA,TGCGCCAGCAGCTGGGGAGGGCTCCCCTCCGAGCAGTACTTC,CASSWGGLPSEQYF
TRBV6-6,TRBJ2-2,TRBD2,NA,TGTGCCAGCAGTTACGTAGCGGGCACCGGGGAGCTGTTTTTT,CASSYVAGTGELFF
TRBV7-9,TRBJ1-2,NA,once,TGTGCCAGCAGCTTCCTACAGGAAGACTATGGCTACACCTTC,CASSFLQEDYGYTF
TRBV11-2,TRBJ1-2,NA,NA,TGTGCCAGCAGCGTCTTTTCGGAGACCTATGGCTACACCTTC,CASSVFSETYGYTF
TRBV11-3,TRBJ2-7,NA,NA,TGTGCCAGCAGCTTATACACCTACGAGCAGTACTTC,CASSLYTYEQYF
TRBV28,TRBJ2-7,NA,NA,TGTGCCAGCAGTTTACTAGGGATCTCCTACGAGCAGTACTTC,CASSLLGISYEQYF
TRBV5-1,TRBJ2-5,NA,few,TGCGCCAGCAGCTTCCGTCAGGAATCCGAAGAGACCCAGTACTTC,CASSFRQESEETQYF
TRBV7-2,TRBJ1-5,NA,NA,TGTGCCAGCAGCTTCTTTTGCTATAGCAATCAGCCCCAGCATTTT,CASSFFCYSNQPQHF
TRBV20-1,TRBJ2-5,NA,NA,TGCAGTGCCAACCGAGAGACCCAGTACTTC,CSANRETQYF
TRBV7-6,TRBJ2-7,TRBD2,once,TGTGCCAGCAGCTCACGTTTAGGGACTAGCGGGTATCGGCAGTACTTC,CASSSRLGTSGYRQYF
TRBV5-4,TRBJ2-1,TRBD1,NA,TGTGCCAGCAGCTTGATACAGGGGGAGCCCTACAATGAGCAGTTCTTC,CASSLIQGEPYNEQFF
TRBV7-8,TRBJ2-5,NA,NA,TGTGCCAGCAGCACCTATCGGGGCGGACAAGAGACCCAGTACTTC,CASSTYRGGQETQYF
TRBV2,TRBJ2-5,TRBD1,NA,TGTGCCAGCAGTGATTTCTCAGGGGGCTTCGGGACCCAGTACTTC,CASSDFSGGFGTQYF
TRBV11-2,TRBJ1-5,NA,NA,TGTGCCAGCAGCTTAGCCGGCAGGTCAAATCAGCCCCAGCATTTT,CASSLAGRSNQPQHF
TRBV5-1,TRBJ2-3,NA,NA,TGCGCCAGCAAAATTACTGGGATTTCCGATACGCAGTATTTT,CASKITGISDTQYF
TRBV11-3,TRBJ1-1,NA,NA,TGTGCCAGCACGAGCGCTACCTACACTGAAGCTTTCTTT,CASTSATYTEAFF
TRBV28,TRBJ2-2,TRBD1,NA,TGTGCCAGCAGTTTATTGAACACGGGACAGGGTTTCCTTCCCAAGAGGGAGCTGTTTTTT,CASSLLNTGQGFLPKRELFF
TRBV15,TRBJ2-1,NA,NA,TGTGCCACCAGCAGAGACGGGGGCGCGAGCAATGAGCAGTTCTTC,CATSRDGGASNEQFF
TRBV5-1,TRBJ2-2,NA,NA,TGCGCCAGTCAAGCCGGCGGGACAATCGACACCGGGGAGCTGTTTTTT,CASQAGGTIDTGELFF
TRBV6-1,TRBJ2-5,NA,NA,TGTGCCAGCAGTGAAGCGTTAACGGCCGTCCAAGAGACCCAGTACTTC,CASSEALTAVQETQYF
TRBV29-1,TRBJ1-1,NA,once,TGCAGCGTTGAGCGTGCTCATGAAGCTTTCTTT,CSVERAHEAFF
TRBV2,TRBJ2-7,TRBD2,NA,TGTGCCAGCAGTGCCCCGGGTAAAGAATCTGGGAGGGCCTTTCTGGGCTACGAGCAGTACTTC,CASSAPGKESGRAFLGYEQYF
TRBV7-9,TRBJ2-5,NA,NA,TGTGCCAGCAGCACCGGGCTTGGGTTAGAGACCCAGTACTTC,CASSTGLGLETQYF
TRBV9,TRBJ2-7,NA,NA,TGTGCCAGCAGCGTAGTGGGGGGGACAATCTACGAGCAGTACTTC,CASSVVGGTIYEQYF
TRBV2,TRBJ1-1,NA,once,TGTGCCAGCAGTTTCTTGGGGGCGGACACTGAAGCTTTCTTT,CASSFLGADTEAFF
TRBV19,TRBJ2-7,NA,NA,TGTGCCAGTAGTATTATAGGCGGAGAGCAGGGCGAGCAGTACTTC,CASSIIGGEQGEQYF
TRBV7-8,TRBJ1-5,TRBD1,NA,TGTGCCAGCAGCTTCTGGGACAGGGGGCATCAGCCCCAGCATTTT,CASSFWDRGHQPQHF
TRBV15,TRBJ2-1,NA,once,TGTGCCACCAGCAGAGTAACTAGCTACAATGAGCAGTTCTTC,CATSRVTSYNEQFF
TRBV7-2,TRBJ2-1,TRBD1,NA,TGTGCCAGCAGCCGGGACAGGGGGACCTACAATGAGCAGTTCTTC,CASSRDRGTYNEQFF
TRBV11-3,TRBJ2-3,NA,NA,TGTGCCAGCAGCTTAGGCTCGTCCAGGGATACGCAGTATTTT,CASSLGSSRDTQYF
TRBV28,TRBJ1-4,NA,once,TGTGCCAGCAGGGGGAAGGTAGGGATGGAGCAACCGAGCGAAAAACTGTTTTTT,CASRGKVGMEQPSEKLFF
TRBV10-1,TRBJ1-4,NA,NA,TGCGCCAGCCGCCGGACAACTAATGAAAAACTGTTTTTT,CASRRTTNEKLFF
TRBV2,TRBJ2-7,TRBD2,NA,TGTGCCAGCGCCAAACGGGAGGCCTACGAGCAGTACTTC,CASAKREAYEQYF
TRBV23-1,TRBJ1-5,NA,NA,TGCGCCAGCAGGTATCAGCCCCAGCATTTT,CASRYQPQHF
TRBV7-9,TRBJ1-6,NA,NA,TGTGCCAGCAGCTTTGGGGGGGCTTATTCACCCCTCCACTTT,CASSFGGAYSPLHF
TRBV4-1,TRBJ2-2,NA,NA,TGCGCCAGCAGCCAAGACGCCGTTTCCGGGGAGCTGTTTTTT,CASSQDAVSGELFF
TRBV7-2,TRBJ1-3,NA,NA,TGTGCCAGCAGCAGTCGGGCCTTACACTCTGGAAACACCATATATTTT,CASSSRALHSGNTIYF
TRBV7-9,TRBJ2-5,NA,NA,TGTGCCAGCAGCTGGGGGAGCATCCAAGAGACCCAGTACTTC,CASSWGSIQETQYF
TRBV6-1,TRBJ1-2,TRBD1,NA,TGTGCCAGCAGTGAAGTTTGGACAGGGGAACGTGGCTACACCTTC,CASSEVWTGERGYTF
TRBV2,TRBJ2-5,TRBD2,NA,TGTGCCAGCAGCCTAGCGGGGTTAGAGACCCAGTACTTC,CASSLAGLETQYF
TRBV7-2,TRBJ1-1,NA,NA,TGTGCCAGCAGCTTACGGGCTATGAACACTGAAGCTTTCTTT,CASSLRAMNTEAFF
TRBV7-9,TRBJ2-7,TRBD2,NA,TGTGCCAGCAGCCCCGAGGGACTAGCGAGGGAGCAGTACTTC,CASSPEGLAREQYF
TRBV7-8,TRBJ2-2,NA,NA,TGTGCCAGCAGCTTAGTAAGGCAGGGTTCCGTCGCGAACACCGGGGAGCTGTTTTTT,CASSLVRQGSVANTGELFF
TRBV5-1,TRBJ2-1,TRBD2,NA,TGCGCCAGCAGCTTGGCCCTAGCGGGAGGCAGGGATGAGCAGTTCTTC,CASSLALAGGRDEQFF
TRBV28,TRBJ2-7,TRBD2,few,TGTGCCAGCAGTGGGACTAGATCCTACGAGCAGTACTTC,CASSGTRSYEQYF
TRBV7-8,TRBJ2-7,TRBD2,NA,TGTGCCAGCAGCACGGGACTAGCGGGATCCTACGAGCAGTACTTC,CASSTGLAGSYEQYF
TRBV13,TRBJ2-7,NA,NA,TGTGCCAGCGGGAGACAGGCAGCCTACGAGCAGTACTTC,CASGRQAAYEQYF
TRBV2,TRBJ2-3,NA,few,TGTGCCAGCAGCTACCTTGGTGGGGCTGGCACAGATACGCAGTATTTT,CASSYLGGAGTDTQYF
TRBV7-2,TRBJ1-2,NA,NA,TGTGCCAGCAGCCCAGAGGTTCCTTATGGCTACACCTTC,CASSPEVPYGYTF
TRBV5-1,TRBJ2-7,NA,NA,TGCGCCAGCAGCATGAACCGAGGGCCCTACGAGCAGTACTTC,CASSMNRGPYEQYF
TRBV6-1,TRBJ2-3,TRBD1,NA,TGTGCCAGCAGGCAGACAGGGGGAAGCACAGATACGCAGTATTTT,CASRQTGGSTDTQYF
TRBV5-1,TRBJ2-7,TRBD2,NA,TGCGCCAGCAGACGGACTAGCGGTCCCTACGAGCAGTACTTC,CASRRTSGPYEQYF
TRBV5-1,TRBJ1-1,NA,NA,TGCGCCAGCAGCCACCTCACGGGGGCTTTGGGCACTGAAGCTTTCTTT,CASSHLTGALGTEAFF
TRBV30,TRBJ1-1,NA,NA,TGTGCCTGGAGTGTACTGTGGGGAATGAACACTGAAGCTTTCTTT,CAWSVLWGMNTEAFF
TRBV5-5,TRBJ1-5,NA,NA,TGTGCCAGCAGCAGGACGTGGGATGATTTACCCCAGCATTTT,CASSRTWDDLPQHF
TRBV25-1,TRBJ2-7,NA,NA,TGTGCCAGCAGTGTAAGGGGGTACGAGCAGTACTTC,CASSVRGYEQYF